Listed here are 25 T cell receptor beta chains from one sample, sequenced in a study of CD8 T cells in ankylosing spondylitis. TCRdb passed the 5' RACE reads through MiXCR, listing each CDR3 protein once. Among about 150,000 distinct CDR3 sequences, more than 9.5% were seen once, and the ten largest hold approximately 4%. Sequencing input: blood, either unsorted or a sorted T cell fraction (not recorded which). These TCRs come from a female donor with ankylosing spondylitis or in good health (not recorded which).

CDR3 coding DNA: TGTGCCTGGAGGTCAGGGGGGGCCACTGAAGCTTTCTTT. Translation gives CAWRSGGATEAFF. The V gene is TRBV30, the J gene TRBJ1-1, with 7 positions matching TRBD1. Germline CDR1 GTSNPN, CDR2 SVGIG (reference sequence). This CDR3 has 13 amino acids. The V segment lost 3 bases and the J segment 4 bases; nucleotides outside the gene matches: 5.

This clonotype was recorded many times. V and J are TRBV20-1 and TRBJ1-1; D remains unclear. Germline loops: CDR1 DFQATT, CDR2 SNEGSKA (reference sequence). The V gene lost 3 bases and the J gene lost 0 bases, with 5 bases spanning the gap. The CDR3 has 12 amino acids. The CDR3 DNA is TGCAGTGCTAGTAAGATGAACACTGAAGCTTTCTTT. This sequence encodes CSASKMNTEAFF.

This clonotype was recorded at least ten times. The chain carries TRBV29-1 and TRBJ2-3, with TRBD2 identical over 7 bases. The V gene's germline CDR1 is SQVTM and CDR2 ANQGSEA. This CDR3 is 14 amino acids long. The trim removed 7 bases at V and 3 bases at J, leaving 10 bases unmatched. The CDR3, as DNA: TGCAGCGCCCGTCGGGGGGTTGGGACAGATACGCAGTATTTT. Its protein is CSARRGVGTDTQYF.

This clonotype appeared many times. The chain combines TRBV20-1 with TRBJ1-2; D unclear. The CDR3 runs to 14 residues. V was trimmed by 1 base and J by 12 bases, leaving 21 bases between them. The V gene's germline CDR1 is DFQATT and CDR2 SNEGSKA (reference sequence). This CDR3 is CSARGLNGPFDHTF. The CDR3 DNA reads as TGCAGTGCTAGAGGACTCAACGGGCCTTTTGACCACACCTTC.

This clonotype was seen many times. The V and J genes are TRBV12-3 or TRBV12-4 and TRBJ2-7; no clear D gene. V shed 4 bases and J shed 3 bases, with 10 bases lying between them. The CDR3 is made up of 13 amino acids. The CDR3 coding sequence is TGTGCCAGCAGTTGGAAAAGAGACTACGAGCAGTACTTC. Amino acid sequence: CASSWKRDYEQYF.

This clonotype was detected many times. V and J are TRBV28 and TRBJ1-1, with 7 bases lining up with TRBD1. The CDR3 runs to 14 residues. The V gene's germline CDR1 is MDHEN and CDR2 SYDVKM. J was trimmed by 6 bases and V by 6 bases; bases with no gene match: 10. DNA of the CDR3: TGTGCCAGCAGGACCGGGACAGCTCCCTCTGAAGCTTTCTTT. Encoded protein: CASRTGTAPSEAFF.

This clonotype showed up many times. CDR3 DNA sequence: TGTGCCAGTAGTCCGGCCGGGACAGGCCTCTACGAGCAGTACTTC. As protein: CASSPAGTGLYEQYF. This chain joins TRBV19 and TRBJ2-7; 8 bases line up with TRBD1. CDR3 size: 15 residues. Looked up from germline, CDR1 is LNHDA and CDR2 is SQIVND (reference sequence). J gave up 3 bases and V 5 bases, and 9 bases lay outside the gene matches.

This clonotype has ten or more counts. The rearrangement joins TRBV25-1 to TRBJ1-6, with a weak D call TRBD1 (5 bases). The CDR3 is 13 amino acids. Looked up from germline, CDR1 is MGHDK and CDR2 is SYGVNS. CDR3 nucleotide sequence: TGTGCAACCACGGGGGGATGGTTTTCACCCCTCCACTTT. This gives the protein CATTGGWFSPLHF.

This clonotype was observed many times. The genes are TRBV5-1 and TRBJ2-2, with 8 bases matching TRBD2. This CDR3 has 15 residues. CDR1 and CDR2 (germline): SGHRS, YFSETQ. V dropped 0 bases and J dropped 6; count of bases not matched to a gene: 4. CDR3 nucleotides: TGCGCCAGCAGCTTGGAAGGGACTAGGCCCGGGGAGCTGTTTTTT. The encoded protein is CASSLEGTRPGELFF.

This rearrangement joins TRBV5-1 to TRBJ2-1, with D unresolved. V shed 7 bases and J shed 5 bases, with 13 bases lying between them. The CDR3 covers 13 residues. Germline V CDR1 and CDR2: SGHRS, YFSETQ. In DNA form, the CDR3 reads TGCGCCAGCCGGCCCGGCACGCACAATGAGCAGTTCTTC. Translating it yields CASRPGTHNEQFF.

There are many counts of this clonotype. Written as DNA, the CDR3 is TGTGCCAGCACCGGGACAGGACTTAACTATGGCTACACCTTC. Translation: CASTGTGLNYGYTF. The chain combines TRBV28 with TRBJ1-2; 8 bases are a match to TRBD1. Germline assignment: CDR1 MDHEN and CDR2 SYDVKM. CDR3 length: 14 residues. With V trimmed by 7 bases and J by 1 base, 5 bases remained unmatched.

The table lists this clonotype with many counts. CDR3 loop: CASSQDPRGQGYHNEQFF. The CDR3, as DNA: TGCGCCAGCAGCCAAGATCCGCGGGGACAGGGCTATCACAATGAGCAGTTCTTC. The chain uses TRBV4-1 and TRBJ2-1, with 9 bases aligning to TRBD1. V shed 0 bases and J 5 bases; nucleotides not matched to a gene: 11. Germline-derived CDR1 and CDR2 are MGHRA and YSYEKL. The CDR3 is 18 residues long.

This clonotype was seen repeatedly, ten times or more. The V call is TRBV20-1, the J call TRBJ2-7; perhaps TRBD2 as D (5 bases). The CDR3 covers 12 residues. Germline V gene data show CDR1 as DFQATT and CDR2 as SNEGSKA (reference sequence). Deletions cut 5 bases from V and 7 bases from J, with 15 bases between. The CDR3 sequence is CSAPGVAGEQYF. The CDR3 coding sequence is TGCAGTGCTCCCGGGGTAGCTGGGGAGCAGTACTTC.

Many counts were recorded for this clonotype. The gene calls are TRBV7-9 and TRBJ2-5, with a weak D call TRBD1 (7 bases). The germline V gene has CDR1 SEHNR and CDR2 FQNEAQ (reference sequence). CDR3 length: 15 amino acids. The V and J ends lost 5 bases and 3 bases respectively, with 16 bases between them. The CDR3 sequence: CASSPRDSVKETQYF. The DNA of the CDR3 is TGTGCCAGCAGCCCGCGGGACAGTGTTAAAGAGACCCAGTACTTC.

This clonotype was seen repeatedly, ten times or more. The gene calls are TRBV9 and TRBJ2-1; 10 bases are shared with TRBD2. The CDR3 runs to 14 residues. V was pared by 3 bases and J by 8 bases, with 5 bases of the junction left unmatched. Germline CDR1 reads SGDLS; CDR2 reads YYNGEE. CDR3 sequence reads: CASSETGTSDEQFF. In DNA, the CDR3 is TGTGCCAGCAGCGAAACCGGGACTAGCGATGAGCAGTTCTTC.

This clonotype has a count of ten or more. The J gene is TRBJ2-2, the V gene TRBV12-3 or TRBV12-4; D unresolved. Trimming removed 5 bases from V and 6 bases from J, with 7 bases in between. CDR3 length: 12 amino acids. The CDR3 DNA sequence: TGTGCCAGCAGTCTAGAGTCCGGGGAGCTGTTTTTT. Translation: CASSLESGELFF.

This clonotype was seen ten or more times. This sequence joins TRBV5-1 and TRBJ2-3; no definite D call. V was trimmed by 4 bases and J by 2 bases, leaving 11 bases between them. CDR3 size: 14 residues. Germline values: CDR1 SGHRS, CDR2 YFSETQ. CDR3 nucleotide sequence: TGCGCCAGCAGCATCGACGGATTCACAGATACGCAGTATTTT. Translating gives CASSIDGFTDTQYF.

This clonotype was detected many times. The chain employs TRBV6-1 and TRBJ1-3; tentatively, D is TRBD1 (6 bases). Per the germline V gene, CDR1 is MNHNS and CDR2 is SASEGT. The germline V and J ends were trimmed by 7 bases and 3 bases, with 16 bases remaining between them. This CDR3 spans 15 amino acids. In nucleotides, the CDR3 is TGTGCCAGCAAGATTGGGGGCCCGATTGGAAACACCATATATTTT. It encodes CASKIGGPIGNTIYF.

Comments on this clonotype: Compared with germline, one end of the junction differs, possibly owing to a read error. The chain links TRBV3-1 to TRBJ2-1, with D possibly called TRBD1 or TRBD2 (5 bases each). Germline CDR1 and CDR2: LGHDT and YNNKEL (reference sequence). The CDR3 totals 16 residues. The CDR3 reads CATSQENGDGLYEQFF. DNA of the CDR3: TGTGCCACCAGCCAAGAAAACGGGGACGGCCTATACGAGCAGTTCTTC.

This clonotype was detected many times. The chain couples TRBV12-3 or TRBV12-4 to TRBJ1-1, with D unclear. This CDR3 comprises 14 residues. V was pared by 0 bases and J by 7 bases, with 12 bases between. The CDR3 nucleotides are TGTGCCAGCAGTTTAGCGCGTGGCAGCCTTGAAGCTTTCTTT. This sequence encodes CASSLARGSLEAFF.

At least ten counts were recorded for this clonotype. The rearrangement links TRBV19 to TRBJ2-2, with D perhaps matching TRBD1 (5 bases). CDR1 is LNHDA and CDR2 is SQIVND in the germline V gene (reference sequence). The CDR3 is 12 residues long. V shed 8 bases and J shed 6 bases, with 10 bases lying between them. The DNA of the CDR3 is TGTGCCAGTCTCCAGGGTGCCGGGGAGCTGTTTTTT. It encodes CASLQGAGELFF.

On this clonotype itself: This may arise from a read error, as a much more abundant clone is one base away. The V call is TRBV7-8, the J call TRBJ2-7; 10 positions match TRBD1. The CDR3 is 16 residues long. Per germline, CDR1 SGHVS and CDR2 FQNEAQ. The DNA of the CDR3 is TGTACCAGCAGCTTAGCGGGGACAGGGGTGTTCTACGAGCAGTACTTC. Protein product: CTSSLAGTGVFYEQYF.

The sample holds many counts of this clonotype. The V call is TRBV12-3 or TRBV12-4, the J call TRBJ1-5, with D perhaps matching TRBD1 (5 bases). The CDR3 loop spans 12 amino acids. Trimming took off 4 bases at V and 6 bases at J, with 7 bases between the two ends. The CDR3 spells CASSSGFQPQHF. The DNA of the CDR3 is TGTGCCAGCAGTTCAGGGTTTCAGCCCCAGCATTTT.

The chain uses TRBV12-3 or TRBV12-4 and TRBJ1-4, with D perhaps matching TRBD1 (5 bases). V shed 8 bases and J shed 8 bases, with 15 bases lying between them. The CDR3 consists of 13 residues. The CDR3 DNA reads TGTGCCAGCGGGGCGAGTACGGAGGAAAAACTGTTTTTT. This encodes CASGASTEEKLFF.

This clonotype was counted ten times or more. As DNA, the CDR3 is TGTGCCAGCAACCGAAGGGTCGGGGTGGATTCACCCCTCCACTTT. Translating gives CASNRRVGVDSPLHF. This chain joins TRBV28 and TRBJ1-6; D gene uncertain. Trimming pared 7 bases from V and 8 bases from J, leaving 18 bases between. Germline V CDR1 and CDR2: MDHEN, SYDVKM. The CDR3 has 15 residues.